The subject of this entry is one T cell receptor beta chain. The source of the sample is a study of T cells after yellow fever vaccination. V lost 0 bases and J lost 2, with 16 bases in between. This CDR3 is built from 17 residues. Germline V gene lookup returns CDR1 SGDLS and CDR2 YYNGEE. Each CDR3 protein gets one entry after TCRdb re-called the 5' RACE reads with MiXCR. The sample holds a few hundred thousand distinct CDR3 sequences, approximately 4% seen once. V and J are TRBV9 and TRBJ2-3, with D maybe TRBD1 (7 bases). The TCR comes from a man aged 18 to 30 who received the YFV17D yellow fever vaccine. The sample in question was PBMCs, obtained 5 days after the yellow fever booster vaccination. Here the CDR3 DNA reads TGTGCCAGCAGCGTAGTGGCCAGGGGGGCCCCCACAGATACGCAGTATTTT. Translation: CASSVVARGAPTDTQYF.